These 28 T cell receptor beta chains were all obtained from the same sample, sequenced in a study of Graves' ophthalmopathy and Graves' hyperthyroidism. RNA transcripts were the source from which TCR beta CDR3 regions were amplified. An initial RT-PCR round employing HTBI primers preceded a second-round multiplex PCR. TCRdb used MiXCR to reprocess the multiplex PCR reads, holding one entry per CDR3 protein. The profile shows over a million distinct CDR3 sequences, less than 45% of them singletons. The sample taken for sequencing was peripheral blood or thyroid tissue (not recorded which). These receptor sequences come from an adult man with Graves' hyperthyroidism.

Ten or more counts support this clonotype. At one of its ends the junction is not consistent with the germline gene, which may arise from a read error. The CDR3 is CASSPDRGQPQHF. The DNA of the CDR3 is TGTGCCAGCAGCCCGGACAGGGGTCAGCCCCAGCATTTT. The rearrangement links TRBV4-3 to TRBJ1-5; 9 nucleotides align to TRBD1. This CDR3 has 13 residues. The V gene's germline CDR1 is LGHNA and CDR2 YSLEER.

For this clonotype: It may be a read error: a sequence one base away is much more abundant. The conserved phenylalanine or tryptophan normally closing the CDR3 is absent here, so this likely arose from a read error. CDR3 region: CASSLGAAETQYS. CDR3 nucleotides: TGTGCCAGCAGCTTAGGGGCGGCAGAGACCCAGTACTCC. V and J are TRBV5-4 and TRBJ2-5, with a weak D call TRBD1 (5 bases). This CDR3 region has 13 residues. Germline assignment: CDR1 SGHNT and CDR2 YYREEE (reference sequence). V was trimmed by 2 bases and J by 4 bases, leaving 9 bases between them.

This clonotype was found many times. The chain carries TRBV5-1 and TRBJ2-7, with TRBD1 matching over 12 bases. Trimming at V came to 4 bases and at J to 4 bases, leaving 6 bases not matched to a gene. The length of the CDR3 is 15 residues. Germline loops: CDR1 SGHRS, CDR2 YFSETQ. Written as DNA, the CDR3 is TGCGCCAGCAGCGGTGGGACAGGGGGCTTTTACGAGCAGTACTTC. Translation: CASSGGTGGFYEQYF.

This clonotype was counted ten times or more. The gene calls are TRBV5-1 and TRBJ1-5; 8 nucleotides agree with TRBD1. Germline CDR1 and CDR2: SGHRS and YFSETQ. The CDR3 has 14 residues. Trimming cost V 4 bases and J 6 bases; bases outside gene matches: 6. CDR3 protein: CASSTGQGSQPQHF. The CDR3 nucleotides are TGCGCCAGCAGCACCGGACAGGGCAGTCAGCCCCAGCATTTT.

As concerns this clonotype: A much larger clonotype is one base distant, so this may be a read error. This chain links TRBV7-3 with TRBJ1-1; D is uncertain. V dropped 6 bases and J dropped 1 base, with 9 bases sitting between them. The CDR3 runs 13 residues. Germline V lookup: CDR1 SGHTA, CDR2 FQGTGA. In DNA, the CDR3 is TGTGCCAGCAGACACTTTTCGAACACTGAAGCTTTCTTT. It is translated as CASRHFSNTEAFF.

V and J are TRBV11-2 and TRBJ2-5, with D perhaps given as TRBD1 or TRBD2 (5 bases each). V was pared by 6 bases and J by 9 bases, with 23 bases between. The germline V gene has CDR1 SGHAT and CDR2 FQNNGV. This CDR3 has 15 residues. The CDR3 DNA reads TGTGCCAGCAGTCCCTACCAGGGCCGGGAATTGGCCCAGTACTTC. Encoded protein: CASSPYQGRELAQYF.

This clonotype was detected ten times or more. J is TRBJ2-2 and V is TRBV20-1; D gene ambiguous. V gave up 0 bases and J gave up 3 bases, with 2 bases separating them. Germline CDR1 DFQATT, CDR2 SNEGSKA (reference sequence). CDR3 length: 12 residues. The CDR3 DNA reads as TGCAGTGCTAGAGATCACACCGGGGAGCTGTTTTTT. Its protein is CSARDHTGELFF.

The rearrangement uses TRBV20-1 and TRBJ2-7; a possible D gene is TRBD1 (7 bases). V was cut by 8 bases and J by 2 bases, with 25 bases left in between. Germline CDR1 reads DFQATT; CDR2 reads SNEGSKA (reference sequence). The CDR3 is made up of 16 amino acids. CDR3 DNA sequence: TGCAGTTCCCCTGATATCGGGTCAGGGGGGACCTACGAGCAGTACTTC. Translating gives CSSPDIGSGGTYEQYF.

The sample holds many counts of this clonotype. This rearrangement joins TRBV5-5 to TRBJ2-7, with TRBD1 identical over 8 bases. Germline CDR1 is SGHKS and CDR2 is YYEKEE (reference sequence). V dropped 0 bases and J dropped 3; count of bases not matched to a gene: 5. The CDR3 is made up of 15 amino acids. The CDR3 reads CASSLAVTGDYEQYF. CDR3 sequence (DNA): TGTGCCAGCAGCTTGGCAGTGACAGGGGACTACGAGCAGTACTTC.

The sample holds many counts of this clonotype. The gene calls are TRBV11-2 and TRBJ2-5, with TRBD1 matching 7 bases. There are 15 residues in the CDR3. The germline V gene encodes CDR1 SGHAT and CDR2 FQNNGV. Trimming removed 0 bases from V and 5 bases from J; junction bases left unmatched: 6. CDR3 nucleotide sequence: TGTGCCAGCAGCTTAGAAGGCAGGGGGTGGGAGACCCAGTACTTC. It codes for CASSLEGRGWETQYF.

The rearrangement joins TRBV10-3 to TRBJ2-7; no firm D call. Trimming left V 4 bases short and J 0 bases short, with 13 bases between. The CDR3 extends over 15 amino acids. CDR1 and CDR2 (germline): ENHRY, SYGVKD. For the CDR3, the DNA is TGTGCCATCAGTGGCCGACCCGAACCCTCCTACGAGCAGTACTTC. Translating gives CAISGRPEPSYEQYF.

This clonotype has more than one count but fewer than ten. The chain links TRBV14 to TRBJ1-1; no firm D call. Germline lookup yields CDR1 SGHDN and CDR2 FVKESK. The CDR3 extends over 14 amino acids. V was shortened by 4 bases and J by 4 bases, with 13 bases between the two germline ends. The CDR3 loop is CASSLSWGFTEAFF. The CDR3 DNA sequence: TGTGCCAGCAGCCTCTCCTGGGGTTTCACTGAAGCTTTCTTT.

This clonotype occurred many times. J is TRBJ1-2 and V is TRBV20-1; D might be TRBD1 (6 bases). V lost 3 bases and J 7 bases, leaving 12 bases between the germline ends. There are 12 residues in the CDR3. Germline-derived CDR1 and CDR2 are DFQATT and SNEGSKA (reference sequence). This CDR3 is CSARVQGSGYTF. In DNA, the CDR3 is TGCAGTGCTAGGGTACAGGGCAGTGGCTACACCTTC.

This clonotype was detected many times. The chain recombines TRBV7-2 with TRBJ1-5; D gene uncertain. Per germline, CDR1 SGHTA and CDR2 FQGNSA. The germline V and J ends were trimmed by 5 bases and 1 base, with 12 bases remaining between them. The CDR3 spans 15 residues. The CDR3 is CASSLAGMSNQPQHF. The CDR3 nucleotides are TGTGCCAGCAGCCTCGCGGGAATGAGCAATCAGCCCCAGCATTTT.

In this sample, this clonotype turned up a few times. The rearrangement links TRBV15 to TRBJ2-7; D might be TRBD1 (5 bases). This CDR3 region has 13 residues. CDR1 and CDR2 (germline): LNHNV, YYDKDF (reference sequence). With 1 base removed from V and 4 bases from J, the gap between germline ends came to 8 bases. The CDR3 DNA reads as TGTGCCACCAGCAGAGCAGGGTTGTACGAGCAGTACTTC. Protein product: CATSRAGLYEQYF.

This chain links TRBV30 with TRBJ2-7; TRBD1 is a possible D gene (5 bases). CDR3 length: 12 amino acids. V gave up 3 bases and J gave up 5 bases, with 11 bases separating them. Germline V CDR1 and CDR2: GTSNPN, SVGIG (reference sequence). For the CDR3, the DNA is TGTGCCTGGAGCCGCGGACAAGACGAGCAGTACTTC. Its translation is CAWSRGQDEQYF.

This clonotype occurred many times. This chain uses TRBV9 with TRBJ2-7, with D tentatively TRBD1 (6 bases). V was shortened by 5 bases and J by 2 bases, with 14 bases between the two germline ends. From germline, CDR1 is SGDLS and CDR2 YYNGEE. The CDR3 is 14 residues long. CDR3: CASSTLDRTYEQYF. For the CDR3, the DNA is TGTGCCAGCAGTACTCTAGACAGGACCTACGAGCAGTACTTC.

The rearrangement joins TRBV4-1 to TRBJ1-1, with 7 bases matching TRBD1. Germline V gene data show CDR1 as MGHRA and CDR2 as YSYEKL. This CDR3 spans 15 amino acids. Trimming removed 3 bases from V and 5 bases from J; junction bases left unmatched: 9. DNA of the CDR3: TGCGCCAGCAGCCACAGGGGGATCAGGCGGACTGAAGCTTTCTTT. This sequence encodes CASSHRGIRRTEAFF.

Note on this clonotype: Mismatch with germline at one junction end may stem from a read error. The CDR3 DNA reads TGCGCCAGCAGCTCAACTCCGGGACACGACTACGAGCAGTACTTC. It encodes CASSSTPGHDYEQYF. This chain links TRBV5-5 with TRBJ2-7; D possibly corresponds to TRBD1 (6 bases). Germline values: CDR1 SGHKS, CDR2 YYEKEE (reference sequence). The CDR3 is made up of 15 amino acids.

V gene TRBV19 combines with J gene TRBJ1-1; D is possibly TRBD1 (5 bases). Germline V gene lookup returns CDR1 LNHDA and CDR2 SQIVND (reference sequence). Between the trimmed V and J ends, which lost 7 bases and 4 bases, there was a span of 16 bases. The CDR3 has 14 amino acids. The CDR3 DNA reads as TGTGCCAGTAACCGGGACCTCCTAGGCACTGAAGCTTTCTTT. Translated, it gives CASNRDLLGTEAFF.

V gene TRBV19 combines with J gene TRBJ2-2, with 7 bases lining up with TRBD1. CDR1 is LNHDA, CDR2 SQIVND, per germline (reference sequence). The CDR3 consists of 19 residues. Germline trimming cut 7 bases from V and 0 bases from J; bases unmatched to any gene: 17. The CDR3 coding sequence is TGTGCCAGTACCCCGCTTCGCGCTCGACAGGGAACGAACACCGGGGAGCTGTTTTTT. The encoded protein is CASTPLRARQGTNTGELFF. The whole variable domain, filled in from reference TRBV19 and TRBJ2-2, reads DGGITQSPKYLFRKEGQNVTLSCEQNLNHDAMYWYRQDPGQGLRLIYYSQIVNDFQKGDIAEGYSVSREKKESFPLTVTSAQKNPTAFYLCASTPLRARQGTNTGELFFGEGSRLTVL.

This clonotype was recorded a few times. V usage is TRBV5-1 and J usage is TRBJ1-5; D ambiguous. This CDR3 comprises 14 residues. The germline V gene encodes CDR1 SGHRS and CDR2 YFSETQ. V shed 3 bases and J shed 4 bases, with 11 bases lying between them. CDR3: CASSSTPGNQPQHF. The CDR3 region has the DNA TGCGCCAGCAGCTCGACACCGGGTAATCAGCCCCAGCATTTT.

This clonotype was recorded once. A much larger clone lies a single base off, so this may be a read error. The chain combines TRBV9 with TRBJ2-7; the D is unclear. Looked up from germline, CDR1 is SGDLS and CDR2 is YYNGEE. The CDR3 spans 14 residues. The V and J ends lost 4 bases and 4 bases respectively, with 15 bases between them. The CDR3 loop reads CASSYETYRYEQYF. Here the CDR3 DNA reads TGTGCCAGCAGCTACGAGACTTACCGTTACGAGCAGTACTTC.

This clonotype has at least ten counts. V gene TRBV7-2 combines with J gene TRBJ2-7; D might be TRBD1 or TRBD2, each matching 5 bases. CDR1 SGHTA and CDR2 FQGNSA come from the germline V gene. The CDR3 consists of 15 residues. Trimming removed 4 bases from V and 5 bases from J, with 18 bases in between. CDR3 region: CASSSSGPPRNEQYF. The CDR3 region has the DNA TGTGCCAGCAGCTCATCGGGACCACCTCGCAACGAGCAGTACTTC. Based on the CDR3 plus reference TRBV7-2 and TRBJ2-7, the full variable domain is GAGVSQSPSNKVTEKGKDVELRCDPISGHTALYWYRQSLGQGLEFLIYFQGNSAPDKSGLPSDRFSAERTGGSVSTLTIQRTQQEDSAVYLCASSSSGPPRNEQYFGPGTRLTVT.

Of note for this clonotype: Compared with germline, one end of the junction differs, possibly owing to a read error. The chain joins TRBV15 to TRBJ2-2; perhaps TRBD2 as D (5 bases). The CDR3 has 15 amino acids. Germline V lookup: CDR1 LNHNV, CDR2 YYDKDF (reference sequence). CDR3 sequence reads: CATSARRTNTGELFF. In nucleotides, the CDR3 is TGTGCCACTTCCGCTCGACGGACGAACACCGGGGAGCTGTTCTTT.

There are many counts of this clonotype. V gene TRBV11-2 combines with J gene TRBJ1-1; no definite D call. Germline CDR1 and CDR2: SGHAT and FQNNGV. The CDR3 covers 14 residues. With 2 bases removed from V and 4 bases from J, the gap between germline ends came to 11 bases. For the CDR3, the DNA is TGTGCCAGCAGCTTAACTCGACGTTCCACTGAAGCTTTCTTT. Protein product: CASSLTRRSTEAFF.

Many counts were recorded for this clonotype. The chain recombines TRBV20-1 with TRBJ2-7; the D is unclear. The CDR3 runs 15 residues. V was cut by 1 base and J by 3 bases, with 16 bases left in between. The germline CDR1 and CDR2 sequences are DFQATT and SNEGSKA (reference sequence). As DNA, the CDR3 is TGCAGTGCTAGAGGTTTGTTGAGCACCAACTACGAGCAGTACTTC. Amino acid sequence: CSARGLLSTNYEQYF.

This clonotype was seen ten or more times. In DNA, the CDR3 is TGTGCCAGCAGCTTAGTGGGCGGGAACGATCAGCCCCAGCATTTT. It codes for CASSLVGGNDQPQHF. V and J are TRBV7-8 and TRBJ1-5; no clear D gene. The CDR3 loop spans 15 amino acids. V was pared by 1 base and J by 5 bases, with 12 bases between. Germline CDR1 SGHVS, CDR2 FQNEAQ.